This T cell receptor (beta chain) was identified during a study of identical twins. Broader study findings: It was out-of-frame TCR alpha sharing in monozygotic twins that models underestimated.

The CDR3 contains 13 residues. Germline V gives CDR1 SQVTM, CDR2 ANQGSEA. Unmatched junction bases numbered 4, after V lost 7 bases and J lost 1 base. This clonotype was seen ten or more times. Antigen unknown. TCRdb independently ran MiXCR on the 5' RACE reads; one entry per CDR3 protein. The sample includes approximately 94,000 distinct CDR3 sequences, 5.5% to 7% of them seen just once. This TCR derives from a woman aged 50 to 60 in good health. Sequencing was performed on memory T cells sorted from blood. The V gene is TRBV29-1, the J gene TRBJ1-1; 9 bases are shared with TRBD1. The CDR3 sequence: CSAGTGRNTEAFF. The CDR3 DNA reads TGCAGCGCAGGGACAGGGAGGAACACTGAAGCTTTCTTT.